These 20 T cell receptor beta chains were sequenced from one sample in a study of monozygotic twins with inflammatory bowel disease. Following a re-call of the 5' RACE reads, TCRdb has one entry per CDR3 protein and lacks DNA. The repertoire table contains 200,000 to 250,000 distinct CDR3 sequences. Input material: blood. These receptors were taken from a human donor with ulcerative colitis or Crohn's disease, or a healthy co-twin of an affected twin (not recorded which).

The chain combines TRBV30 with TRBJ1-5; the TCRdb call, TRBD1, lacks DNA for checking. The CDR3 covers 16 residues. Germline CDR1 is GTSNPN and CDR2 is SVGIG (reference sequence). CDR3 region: CAWSVGQGRFDQPQHF.

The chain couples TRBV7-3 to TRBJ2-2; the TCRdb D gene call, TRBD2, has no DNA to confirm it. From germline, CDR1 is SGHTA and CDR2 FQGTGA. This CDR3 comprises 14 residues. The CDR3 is CASTPTSGSGELFF.

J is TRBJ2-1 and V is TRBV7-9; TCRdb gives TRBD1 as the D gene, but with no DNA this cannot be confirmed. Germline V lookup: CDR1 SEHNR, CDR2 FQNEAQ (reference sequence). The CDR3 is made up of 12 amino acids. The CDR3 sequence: CASSPPRPEQFF.

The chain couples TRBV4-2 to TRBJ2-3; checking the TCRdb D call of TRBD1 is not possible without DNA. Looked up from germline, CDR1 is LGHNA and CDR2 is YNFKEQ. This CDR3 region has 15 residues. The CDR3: CASSVGQYSTDTQYF.

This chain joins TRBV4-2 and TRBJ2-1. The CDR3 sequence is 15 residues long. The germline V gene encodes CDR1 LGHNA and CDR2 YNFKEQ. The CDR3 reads CASSQDRFVYNEQFF.

Here the CDR3 reads CASSLAGQLGGDQPQHF. This sequence joins TRBV7-8 and TRBJ1-5. CDR1 is SGHVS and CDR2 is FQNEAQ in the germline V gene. The CDR3 is made up of 17 amino acids.

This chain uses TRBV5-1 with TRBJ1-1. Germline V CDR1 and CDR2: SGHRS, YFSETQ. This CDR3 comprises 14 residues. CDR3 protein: CASSLAGRNTEAFF.

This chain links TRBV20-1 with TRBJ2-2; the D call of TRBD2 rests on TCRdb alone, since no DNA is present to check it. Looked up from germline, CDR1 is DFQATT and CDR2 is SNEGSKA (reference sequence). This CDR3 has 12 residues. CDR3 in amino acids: CSARRATGELFF.

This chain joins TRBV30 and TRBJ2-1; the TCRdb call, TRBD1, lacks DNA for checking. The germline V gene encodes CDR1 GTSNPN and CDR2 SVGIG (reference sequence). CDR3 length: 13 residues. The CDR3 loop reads CAWSGTSAHEQFF. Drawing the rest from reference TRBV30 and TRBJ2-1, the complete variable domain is SQTIHQWPATLVQPVGSPLSLECTVEGTSNPNLYWYRQAAGRGLQLLFYSVGIGQISSEVPQNLSASRPQDRQFILSSKKLLLSDSGFYLCAWSGTSAHEQFFGPGTRLTVL.

The CDR3 protein is CASSGGQAVYGYTF. The chain employs TRBV2 and TRBJ1-2; with no DNA, the TCRdb D assignment of TRBD1 cannot be verified. CDR1 and CDR2 (germline): SNHLY, FYNNEI. The CDR3 sequence is 14 residues long.

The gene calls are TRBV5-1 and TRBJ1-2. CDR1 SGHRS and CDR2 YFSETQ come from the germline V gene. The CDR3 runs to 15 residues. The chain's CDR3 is CASSLDPENDYGYTF. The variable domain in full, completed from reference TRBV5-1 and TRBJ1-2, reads KAGVTQTPRYLIKTRGQQVTLSCSPISGHRSVSWYQQTPGQGLQFLFEYFSETQRNKGNFPGRFSGRQFSNSRSEMNVSTLELGDSALYLCASSLDPENDYGYTFGSGTRLTVV.

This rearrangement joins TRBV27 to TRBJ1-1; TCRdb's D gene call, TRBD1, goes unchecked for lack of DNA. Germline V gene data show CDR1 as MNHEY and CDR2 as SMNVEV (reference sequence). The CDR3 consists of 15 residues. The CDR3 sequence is CASPSHGRMNTEAFF.

CDR3 protein: CASSSYRVGANVLTF. V and J are TRBV5-5 and TRBJ2-6; checking the TCRdb D call of TRBD1 is not possible without DNA. The CDR3 length is 15 residues. Germline CDR1 SGHKS, CDR2 YYEKEE (reference sequence). Together with reference TRBV5-5 and TRBJ2-6, the CDR3 gives the full variable domain: DAGVTQSPTHLIKTRGQQVTLRCSPISGHKSVSWYQQVLGQGPQFIFQYYEKEERGRGNFPDRFSARQFPNYSSELNVNALLLGDSALYLCASSSYRVGANVLTFGAGSRLTVL.

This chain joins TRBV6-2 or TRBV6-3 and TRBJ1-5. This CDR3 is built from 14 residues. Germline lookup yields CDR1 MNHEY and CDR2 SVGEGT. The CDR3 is CASRPLGGGQPQHF.

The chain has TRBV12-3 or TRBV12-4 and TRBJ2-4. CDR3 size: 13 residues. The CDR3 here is CASSLLAKNIQYF.

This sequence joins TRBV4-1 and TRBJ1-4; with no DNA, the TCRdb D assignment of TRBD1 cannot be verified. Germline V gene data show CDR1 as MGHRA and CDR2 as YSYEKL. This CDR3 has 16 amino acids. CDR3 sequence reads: CASSQNKQGLNEKLFF.

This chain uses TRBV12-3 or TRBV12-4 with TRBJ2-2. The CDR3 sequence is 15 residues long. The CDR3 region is CASSPSGANTGELSF.

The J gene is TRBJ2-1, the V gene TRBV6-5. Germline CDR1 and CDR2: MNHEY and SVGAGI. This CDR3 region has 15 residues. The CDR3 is CASSYSIRFGNEQFF.

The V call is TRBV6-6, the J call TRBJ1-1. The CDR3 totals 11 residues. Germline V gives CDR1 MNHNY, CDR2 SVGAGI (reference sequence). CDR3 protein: CASPRGNEAFF.

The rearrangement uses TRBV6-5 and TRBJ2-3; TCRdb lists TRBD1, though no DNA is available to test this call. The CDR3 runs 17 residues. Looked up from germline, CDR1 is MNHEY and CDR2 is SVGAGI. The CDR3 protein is CASSTRGGGTVGDTQYF.